The entry below describes one T cell receptor beta chain. The sample originates from a study of blood T cell repertoires in COVID-19. On the study more broadly: The United States, Italy and Spain supplied acute and convalescent COVID-19 samples. In each case, the material was cDNA or gDNA derived from T cells, B-cell-depleted T cells, or PBMCs.

Trimming removed 3 bases at V and 6 bases at J, with 5 bases between. Per germline, CDR1 LGHDT and CDR2 YNNKEL (reference sequence). The length of the CDR3 is 12 residues. Original processing notes: Reference gene primer amplification gave nucleated cell count estimates. TCRdb keeps only in-frame clones here, not all; method: immunoSEQ multiplex PCR. V, J and clone size are those of that table, while D and trimming were read from the DNA. The data show about 160,000 clones, with 75% to 80% seen just once and over 11% held by the top ten. The chain couples TRBV3-1 (or the pseudogene TRBV3-2) to TRBJ2-2; no clear D. The TCR sequence derives from a woman aged 80 or over with acute or convalescent COVID-19. Sequencing was performed on peripheral blood. The CDR3 nucleotides are TGTGCCAGCAGCCACAGGTCCGGGGAGCTGTTTTTT. This gives the protein CASSHRSGELFF.